These 6 T cell receptor beta chains were all obtained from the same sample, sequenced in a study of STAT5B mutations in CD4+ large granular lymphocyte leukemia. Data came from immunoSEQ multiplex PCR; TCRdb stores just in-frame clones and leaves some out. The sample records about 40,000 clones, approximately 80% being singletons. Sequencing was done on a sample of CD4+ T cells from blood buffy coats. The origin of the receptors is a human donor in good health.

The chain links TRBV7-3 to TRBJ2-2; D remains ambiguous. V was cut by 5 bases and J by 2 bases, with 15 bases left in between. This CDR3 is built from 16 residues. CDR1 SGHTA and CDR2 FQGTGA come from the germline V gene. The CDR3 coding sequence is TGTGCCAGCAGCCTGACGGGTTTGCCTAACACCGGGGAGCTGTTTTTT. Residues: CASSLTGLPNTGELFF.

The CDR3 DNA reads as TGTGCCAGCAGCTGGGGACTAGCGGGGGACCTAAAGAACACCGGGGAGCTGTTTTTT. The encoded protein is CASSWGLAGDLKNTGELFF. The rearrangement links TRBV5-6 to TRBJ2-2; 14 nucleotides agree with TRBD2. CDR3 size: 19 residues. V shed 3 bases and J 1 base; nucleotides not matched to a gene: 8. The germline CDR1 and CDR2 sequences are SGHDT and YYEEEE.

V usage is TRBV10-3 and J usage is TRBJ2-2, with 7 nucleotides matching TRBD2. V shed 4 bases, J shed 4 bases, and the junction held 6 bases outside the gene matches. CDR1 is ENHRY and CDR2 is SYGVKD in the germline V gene. The CDR3 has 15 residues. The CDR3 reads CAISVGGSATGELFF. CDR3 DNA sequence: TGTGCCATCAGTGTGGGAGGGTCGGCCACCGGGGAGCTGTTTTTT.

V and J are TRBV28 and TRBJ1-5, with D unclear. The length of the CDR3 is 16 residues. Germline CDR1 is MDHEN and CDR2 is SYDVKM. V gave up 2 bases and J gave up 5 bases, with 16 bases separating them. CDR3 DNA: TGTGCCAGCAGTTTACGAGCCCAGGTTCCGCATCAGCCCCAGCATTTT. Its protein product is CASSLRAQVPHQPQHF.

In this sample, this clone turned up once. The chain has TRBV18 and TRBJ1-3; a possible D gene is TRBD1 (6 bases). Deletions cut 4 bases from V and 4 bases from J, with 17 bases between. The CDR3 runs 16 residues. The germline V gene has CDR1 KGHSH and CDR2 LQKENI. CDR3 nucleotide sequence: TGTGCCAGCTCACAATTCCTTACAGGGTCCGGAAACACCATATATTTT. Its translation is CASSQFLTGSGNTIYF.

Points on this clone: The junction differs from germline at one of its ends, possibly a read error. The gene calls are TRBV7-3 and TRBJ2-1; unclear D gene. The CDR3 has 15 residues. Germline V lookup: CDR1 SGHTA, CDR2 FQGTGA. CDR3 sequence: CASSLTSQPINEQFF. The CDR3, as DNA: TGTGCCAGCAGTTTAACAAGCCAACCTATTAATGAGCAGTTCTTC.